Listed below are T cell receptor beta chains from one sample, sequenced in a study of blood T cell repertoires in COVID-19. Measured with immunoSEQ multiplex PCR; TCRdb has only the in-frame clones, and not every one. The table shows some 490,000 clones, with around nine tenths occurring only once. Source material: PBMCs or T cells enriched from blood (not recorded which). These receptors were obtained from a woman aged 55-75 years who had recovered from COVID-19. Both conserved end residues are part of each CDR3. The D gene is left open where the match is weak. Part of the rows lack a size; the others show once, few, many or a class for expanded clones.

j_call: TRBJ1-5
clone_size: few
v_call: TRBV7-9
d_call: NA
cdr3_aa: CASSLEVGGNQPQHF
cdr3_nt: TGTGCCAGCAGCTTAGAGGTCGGGGGCAATCAGCCCCAGCATTTT

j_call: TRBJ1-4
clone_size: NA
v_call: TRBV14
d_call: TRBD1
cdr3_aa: CASSQRDRGSNEKLFF
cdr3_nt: TGTGCCAGCAGCCAACGGGACAGGGGATCGAATGAAAAACTGTTTTTT

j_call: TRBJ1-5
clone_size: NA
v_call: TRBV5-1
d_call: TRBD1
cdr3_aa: CASSGPGQGAGQPQHF
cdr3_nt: TGCGCCAGCAGCGGGCCGGGACAGGGGGCAGGTCAGCCCCAGCATTTT

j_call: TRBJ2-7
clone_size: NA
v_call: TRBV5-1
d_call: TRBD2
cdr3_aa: CASTRASGGPYEQYF
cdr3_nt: TGCGCCAGCACCAGGGCTAGCGGGGGGCCCTACGAGCAGTACTTC

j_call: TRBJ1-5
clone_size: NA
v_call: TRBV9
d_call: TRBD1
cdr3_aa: CASSVGTGRNQPQHF
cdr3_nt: TGTGCCAGCAGCGTAGGGACAGGTAGAAATCAGCCCCAGCATTTT

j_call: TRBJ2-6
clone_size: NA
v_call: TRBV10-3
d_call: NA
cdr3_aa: CAISESILNGANVLTF
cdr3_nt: TGTGCCATCAGTGAGTCGATTCTAAACGGGGCCAACGTCCTGACTTTC

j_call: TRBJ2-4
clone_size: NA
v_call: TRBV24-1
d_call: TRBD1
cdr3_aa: CATSTGDEAKNIQYF
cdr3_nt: TGTGCCACCAGTACAGGGGACGAGGCCAAAAACATTCAGTACTTC

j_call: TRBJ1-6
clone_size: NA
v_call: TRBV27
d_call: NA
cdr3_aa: CASSLSRRNSPLHF
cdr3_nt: TGTGCCAGCAGTTTAAGTCGCAGGAATTCACCCCTCCACTTT

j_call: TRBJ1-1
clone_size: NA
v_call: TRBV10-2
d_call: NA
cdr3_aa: CASSDGVTTEAFF
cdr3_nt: TGCGCCAGCAGTGACGGGGTGACCACTGAAGCTTTCTTT

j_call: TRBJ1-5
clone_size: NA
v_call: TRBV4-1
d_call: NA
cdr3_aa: CASSQPIGDNQPQHF
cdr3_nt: TGCGCCAGCAGCCAGCCCATCGGGGACAATCAGCCCCAGCATTTT

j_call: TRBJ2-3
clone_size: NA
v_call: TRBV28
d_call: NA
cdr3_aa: CASSFSNTHTDTQYF
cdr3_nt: TGTGCCAGCAGTTTCTCGAACACCCACACAGATACGCAGTATTTT

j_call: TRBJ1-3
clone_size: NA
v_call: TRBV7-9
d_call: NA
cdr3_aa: CASSLGSHRHRRENTIYF
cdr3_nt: TGTGCCAGCAGCTTAGGGAGCCACAGGCACCGCCGCGAAAACACCATATATTTT

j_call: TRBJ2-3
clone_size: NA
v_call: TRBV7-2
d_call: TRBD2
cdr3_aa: CASSPRTSNTDTQYF
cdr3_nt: TGTGCCAGCAGCCCCCGGACTAGCAACACAGATACGCAGTATTTT

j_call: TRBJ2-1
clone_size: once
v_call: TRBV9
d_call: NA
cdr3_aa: CASSVVEGAFNEQFF
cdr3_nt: TGTGCCAGCAGCGTAGTGGAGGGGGCTTTTAATGAGCAGTTCTTC

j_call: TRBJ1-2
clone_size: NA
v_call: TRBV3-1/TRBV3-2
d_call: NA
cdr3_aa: CASSTNRDYGYTF
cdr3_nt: TGTGCCAGCAGCACCAACAGGGACTATGGCTACACCTTC

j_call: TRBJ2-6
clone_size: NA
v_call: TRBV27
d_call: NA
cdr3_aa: CASSLSGTRGSGANVLTF
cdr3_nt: TGTGCCAGCAGTTTATCTGGGACAAGGGGCTCTGGGGCCAACGTCCTGACTTTC

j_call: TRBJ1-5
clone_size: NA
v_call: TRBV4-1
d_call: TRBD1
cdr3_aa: CASSQDDDRDNQPQHF
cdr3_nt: TGCGCCAGCAGCCAAGACGATGACAGGGACAATCAGCCCCAGCATTTT